This TCR beta chain was captured in a study of blood T cell repertoires in COVID-19. Membership in each cohort depended on participant-reported clinical history. The CDR3 sequence is 16 residues long. Here immunoSEQ multiplex PCR was the method, and the copy in TCRdb shows in-frame clones only, minus some. The sample yields about 300,000 clones, just over 85% seen once. The chain has TRBV21-1 and TRBJ2-2; the table's TRBD2 call for D was not verified on the DNA. TRBV21-1 is designated a pseudogene. Sequenced input: PBMCs or T cells enriched from blood (not recorded which). This TCR was sampled from a man younger than 45 who had recovered from COVID-19. The chain's CDR3 is CASRHVAMFYTGELFF. In DNA, the CDR3 is TGTGCCAGCAGACACGTAGCGATGTTTTACACCGGGGAGCTGTTTTTT.